These 25 T cell receptor beta chains share one sample of origin, sequenced in a study of T-cell reconstitution after alpha-beta-depleted transplantation in children. Unique molecular identifiers tagged the TCRbeta library. A single record per CDR3 protein comes from TCRdb applying MiXCR to the PCR reads. The sample gives around 600,000 distinct CDR3 sequences, around 17% of which show up once; 1.1% is in the top ten. The source material was PBMCs from the stem cell graft donor, sampled from the stem cell graft. The receptors stem from a human donor who donated a stem cell graft to a child with acute myeloid leukemia.

This clonotype has ten or more counts. The chain couples TRBV11-2 to TRBJ1-6; D unclear. CDR3 length: 17 amino acids. Germline V gene lookup returns CDR1 SGHAT and CDR2 FQNNGV. V dropped 5 bases and J dropped 0 bases, with 14 bases sitting between them. The chain's CDR3 is CASSQDRRVSYNSPLHF. CDR3 DNA: TGTGCCAGCAGCCAAGACCGACGGGTCTCCTATAATTCACCCCTCCACTTT.

For this clonotype: The junction differs from germline at one of its ends, possibly a read error. The rearrangement uses TRBV4-1 and TRBJ1-2; D gene uncertain. The germline V gene encodes CDR1 MGHRA and CDR2 YSYEKL. This CDR3 is built from 15 residues. As DNA, the CDR3 is TGCGCCAGCACCCAAGATGGAGGATCCAACTATGGCTACACCTTC. This codes for CASTQDGGSNYGYTF.

A note on this clonotype: This sequence may be a read error, since a much larger clone differs from it by one base. The V gene is TRBV20-1, the J gene TRBJ1-5; no definite D call. This CDR3 contains 16 residues. CDR1 is DFQATT and CDR2 is SNEGSKA in the germline V gene (reference sequence). Trimming removed 0 bases at V and 5 bases at J, with 17 bases between. CDR3 amino acids: CSARDYKARGDQPQHF. The CDR3 DNA is TGCAGTGCTAGAGATTATAAGGCAAGAGGAGATCAGCCCCAGCATTTT.

This clonotype was detected ten times or more. V usage is TRBV12-3 or TRBV12-4 and J usage is TRBJ1-5; no clear D gene. This CDR3 is 15 amino acids long. Trimming shortened V by 2 bases and J by 2 bases, and 10 bases separated the two germline ends. DNA for the CDR3: TGTGCCAGCAGTTTATCCGGAGGTCGCAATCAGCCCCAGCATTTT. Translation gives CASSLSGGRNQPQHF.

V is TRBV25-1 and J is TRBJ2-7; 14 bases align to TRBD2. Germline CDR1 is MGHDK and CDR2 is SYGVNS. The trim removed 6 bases at V and 7 bases at J, leaving 2 bases unmatched. The CDR3 loop spans 13 amino acids. CDR3 residues: CASRRTSGGEQYF. The CDR3 coding sequence is TGTGCCAGCAGGAGGACTAGCGGGGGGGAGCAGTACTTC.

This clonotype was counted at least ten times. V usage is TRBV2 and J usage is TRBJ2-1; D may be TRBD1 (5 bases). Germline CDR1 reads SNHLY; CDR2 reads FYNNEI. The CDR3 runs to 12 residues. Trimming removed 3 bases from V and 6 bases from J, with 6 bases in between. The CDR3 loop reads CASSDRANEQFF. CDR3 DNA: TGTGCCAGCAGTGACAGGGCCAATGAGCAGTTCTTC.

This clonotype occurred a few times. This chain links TRBV12-3 or TRBV12-4 with TRBJ2-2; D ambiguous. This CDR3 is 15 amino acids long. With 6 bases removed from V and 2 bases from J, the gap between germline ends came to 13 bases. In DNA, the CDR3 is TGTGCCAGCAGCCCGTATGACCCCAACACCGGGGAGCTGTTTTTT. It translates to CASSPYDPNTGELFF.

In its sample, this clonotype was seen once. A much larger clone sits a single nucleotide away, making a read error possible. The chain uses TRBV29-1 and TRBJ1-1; D possibly corresponds to TRBD1 (5 bases). The CDR3 length is 11 residues. Germline V gene data show CDR1 as SQVTM and CDR2 as ANQGSEA. The CDR3 DNA reads as TGCAGCGTTGATGACAGCACTGAAGCTCTCTTT. Protein product: CSVDDSTEALF.

The chain combines TRBV9 with TRBJ1-1; D is undetermined. V was cut by 1 base and J by 7 bases, with 11 bases left in between. Looked up from germline, CDR1 is SGDLS and CDR2 is YYNGEE. The CDR3 spans 13 residues. The CDR3 loop reads CASSVSPRGEAFF. As DNA, the CDR3 is TGTGCCAGCAGCGTATCCCCCCGGGGTGAAGCTTTCTTT. The complete variable domain, with remaining parts taken from reference TRBV9 and TRBJ1-1, reads DSGVTQTPKHLITATGQRVTLRCSPRSGDLSVYWYQQSLDQGLQFLIQYYNGEERAKGNILERFSAQQFPDLHSELNLSSLELGDSALYFCASSVSPRGEAFFGQGTRLTVV.

This clonotype was seen many times. This rearrangement joins TRBV12-3 or TRBV12-4 to TRBJ1-2; TRBD1 agrees at 11 bases. V shed 5 bases and J 4 bases; nucleotides not matched to a gene: 15. The CDR3 is made up of 18 amino acids. The DNA for the CDR3 is TGTGCCAGCAGTACCTTCACAGGACAGGGGGCTAAGGGCTATGGCTACACCTTC. This translates into CASSTFTGQGAKGYGYTF.

This clonotype has at least ten counts. The chain has TRBV20-1 and TRBJ2-4; TRBD1 is a possible D gene (5 bases). Germline CDR1 DFQATT, CDR2 SNEGSKA (reference sequence). The germline V and J ends were trimmed by 5 bases and 1 base, with 12 bases remaining between them. The CDR3 totals 14 residues. CDR3 coding DNA: TGCAGTGCTCGCAGGGTTCGCGCCAAAAACATTCAGTACTTC. Translation: CSARRVRAKNIQYF.

The chain employs TRBV30 and TRBJ2-3; 7 nucleotides line up with TRBD2. CDR3 size: 14 residues. Trimming at V came to 4 bases and at J to 0 bases, leaving 4 bases not matched to a gene. Germline V lookup: CDR1 GTSNPN, CDR2 SVGIG (reference sequence). The CDR3, as DNA: TGTGCCTGGACTCGGCGGGGGAGCACAGATACGCAGTATTTT. Residues: CAWTRRGSTDTQYF.

This clonotype was seen at least ten times. V gene TRBV20-1 combines with J gene TRBJ1-2; 10 bases are a match to TRBD1. From germline, CDR1 is DFQATT and CDR2 SNEGSKA (reference sequence). After removal of 5 bases from V and 7 bases from J, the junction contained 10 bases not matched to a gene. CDR3 length: 14 residues. The CDR3 nucleotides are TGCAGTGCTGGGTCCGGGACAGGGGTTAGTGGCTACACCTTC. Amino acid sequence: CSAGSGTGVSGYTF.

This clonotype was seen more than once but under ten times. The CDR3 sequence: CSALRDPYEQYF. CDR3 bases: TGCAGTGCCCTCCGGGACCCCTACGAGCAGTACTTC. This sequence joins TRBV20-1 and TRBJ2-7; D assignment may be TRBD1 or TRBD2 (5 bases each). Trimming took 6 bases from V and 2 from J, leaving 11 bases between them. The CDR3 has 12 residues. Germline V gives CDR1 DFQATT, CDR2 SNEGSKA (reference sequence).

This clonotype appeared a few times. The V and J genes are TRBV7-2 and TRBJ2-1, with TRBD2 matching over 7 bases. The CDR3 totals 16 residues. Germline assignment: CDR1 SGHTA and CDR2 FQGNSA. Unmatched junction bases numbered 11, after V lost 4 bases and J lost 5 bases. As DNA, the CDR3 is TGTGCCAGCAGCTACTCAGGTGGTGCGGGGGACAATGAGCAGTTCTTC. Its translation is CASSYSGGAGDNEQFF.

This clonotype was seen many times. The chain joins TRBV12-3 or TRBV12-4 to TRBJ2-1, with D unresolved. The CDR3 consists of 11 residues. V was clipped by 3 bases and J by 8 bases, with 5 bases between them. The CDR3 region is CASSFSDEQFF. The DNA of the CDR3 is TGTGCCAGCAGTTTCTCGGATGAGCAGTTCTTC.

The rearrangement joins TRBV7-2 to TRBJ1-1; D is undetermined. V was trimmed by 4 bases and J by 11 bases, leaving 11 bases between them. Per germline, CDR1 SGHTA and CDR2 FQGNSA. This CDR3 is built from 11 residues. The CDR3 spells CASSSIAGAFF. The CDR3 nucleotides are TGTGCCAGCAGCTCCATAGCGGGGGCTTTCTTT.

There are many counts of this clonotype. The chain uses TRBV7-9 and TRBJ2-1; D possibly matches TRBD1 or TRBD2 (6 bases each). CDR3 length equals 13 residues. CDR1 is SEHNR and CDR2 is FQNEAQ in the germline V gene (reference sequence). Trimming shortened V by 3 bases and J by 8 bases, and 11 bases separated the two germline ends. The CDR3, as DNA: TGTGCCAGCAGCTTGGGGGGCATGGATGAGCAGTTCTTC. It codes for CASSLGGMDEQFF.

This clonotype has a handful of counts. The chain carries TRBV10-3 and TRBJ2-1, with D possibly TRBD2 on 5 matching bases. V was shortened by 7 bases and J by 4 bases, with 11 bases between the two germline ends. CDR1 and CDR2 (germline): ENHRY, SYGVKD. The CDR3 is made up of 13 amino acids. The CDR3 sequence is CAIKPEGYNEQFF. The DNA for the CDR3 is TGTGCCATCAAGCCTGAGGGTTACAATGAGCAGTTCTTC.

This clonotype was found a few times. J is TRBJ1-1 and V is TRBV30; D not certain. Germline V CDR1 and CDR2: GTSNPN, SVGIG (reference sequence). V shed 2 bases and J shed 0 bases, with 10 bases lying between them. The CDR3 contains 14 residues. CDR3 DNA: TGTGCCTGGAGTTTTAAGGGTGTGAACACTGAAGCTTTCTTT. Protein sequence: CAWSFKGVNTEAFF.

A word on this clonotype: This may be a read error: a much more frequent sequence differs by one nucleotide. J is TRBJ1-1 and V is TRBV6-2 or TRBV6-3, with D perhaps matching TRBD1 (5 bases). Per germline, CDR1 MNHEY and CDR2 SVGEGT. This CDR3 spans 14 amino acids. The CDR3 DNA follows: TGTGCCAGCAGTTCGACGCAGGGAGGGACTGGAGCTTTCTTT. It yields the protein CASSSTQGGTGAFF.

This clonotype was counted only a few times. The chain uses TRBV7-9 and TRBJ1-6; weak D call: TRBD1 (5 bases). V lost 6 bases to trimming and J lost 10 bases, with 13 bases between them. Germline CDR1 is SEHNR and CDR2 is FQNEAQ (reference sequence). The CDR3 sequence is 13 residues long. CDR3 protein: CASRGTSGSPLHF. CDR3 DNA sequence: TGTGCCAGCAGAGGGACCTCGGGGTCACCCCTCCACTTT.

Details on this clonotype: A single base separates this from a much larger clone, so it may be a read error. V gene TRBV10-3 combines with J gene TRBJ2-3; TRBD2 might be the D (5 bases). Per the germline V gene, CDR1 is ENHRY and CDR2 is SYGVKD. This CDR3 region has 15 residues. As DNA, the CDR3 is TGTGCCATCAGTGAGTCGGGGAGTGCCACAAATACGCAGTATTTT. It codes for CAISESGSATNTQYF.

The rearrangement uses TRBV7-2 and TRBJ2-7, with a tentative D call TRBD2 (6 bases). The CDR3 has 14 residues. Trimming left V 5 bases short and J 3 bases short, with 14 bases between. Per germline, CDR1 SGHTA and CDR2 FQGNSA. The CDR3 spells CASSPGDWRYEQYF. CDR3 DNA: TGTGCCAGCAGCCCCGGGGACTGGCGCTACGAGCAGTACTTC. Complete variable domain (other parts from reference TRBV7-2 and TRBJ2-7): GAGVSQSPSNKVTEKGKDVELRCDPISGHTALYWYRQSLGQGLEFLIYFQGNSAPDKSGLPSDRFSAERTGGSVSTLTIQRTQQEDSAVYLCASSPGDWRYEQYFGPGTRLTVT.

This clonotype has only one observation. The chain joins TRBV11-1 to TRBJ2-3, with 9 bases aligning to TRBD1. Germline CDR1 SGHAT, CDR2 FQDESV (reference sequence). The CDR3 is 20 amino acids. V lost 5 bases and J lost 1; bases outside the gene matches: 19. DNA of the CDR3: TGTGCCAGCAGCACAAGACTCCGGGACAGGGATGTCCTTGGCACAGATACGCAGTATTTT. This sequence encodes CASSTRLRDRDVLGTDTQYF.